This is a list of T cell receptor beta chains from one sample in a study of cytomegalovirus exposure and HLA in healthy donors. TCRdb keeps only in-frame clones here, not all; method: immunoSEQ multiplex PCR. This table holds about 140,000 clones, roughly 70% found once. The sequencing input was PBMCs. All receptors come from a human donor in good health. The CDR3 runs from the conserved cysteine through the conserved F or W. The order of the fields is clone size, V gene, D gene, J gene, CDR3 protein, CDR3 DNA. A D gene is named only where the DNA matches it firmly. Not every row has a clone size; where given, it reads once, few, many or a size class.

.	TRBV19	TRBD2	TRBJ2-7	CASSPSGRIAGYEQYF	TGTGCCAGTAGTCCCAGCGGGAGAATCGCGGGCTACGAGCAGTACTTC
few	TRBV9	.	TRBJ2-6	CASRTGSGANVLTF	TGTGCCAGCCGAACGGGGTCTGGGGCCAACGTCCTGACTTTC
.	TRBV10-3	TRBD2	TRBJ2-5	CAIKPGLGLYQETQYF	TGTGCCATCAAACCGGGACTAGGCCTGTACCAAGAGACCCAGTACTTC
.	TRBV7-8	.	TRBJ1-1	CASSFQGPAAFF	TGTGCCAGCAGCTTCCAGGGGCCTGCAGCTTTCTTT
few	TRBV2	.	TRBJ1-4	CASRKSSRGLNEKLFF	TGTGCCAGCAGAAAATCGAGTAGGGGCTTGAATGAAAAACTGTTTTTT
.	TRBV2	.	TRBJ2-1	CASSTNRSFRQFF	TGTGCCAGCAGTACTAACAGGAGTTTTAGGCAGTTCTTC
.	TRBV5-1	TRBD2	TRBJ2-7	CASSTDAGRHGLAGNYEQYF	TGCGCCAGCAGCACGGACGCCGGGCGTCACGGACTAGCGGGAAACTACGAGCAGTACTTC
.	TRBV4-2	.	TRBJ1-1	CASTEGGYGNTEAFF	TGTGCCAGCACCGAGGGAGGGTACGGGAACACTGAAGCTTTCTTT
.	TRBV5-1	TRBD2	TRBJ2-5	CASSLGLAGGQEAQYF	TGCGCCAGCAGCTTGGGGCTAGCGGGAGGCCAAGAGGCCCAGTACTTC
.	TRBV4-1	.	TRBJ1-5	CASSPTGVSNQPQHF	TGCGCCAGCAGCCCAACCGGGGTTAGCAATCAGCCCCAGCATTTT
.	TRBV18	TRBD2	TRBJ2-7	CASSPLAGGISSYEQYF	TGTGCCAGCTCACCATTGGCGGGAGGGATTAGCTCCTACGAGCAGTACTTC